A selection of T cell receptor beta chains follows, all from one sample in a study of cytomegalovirus exposure and HLA in healthy donors. Produced via immunoSEQ multiplex PCR; TCRdb's table is partial and in-frame only. The table shows around 99,000 clones, with over 65% occurring only once. The sample consisted of PBMCs. The receptors originated from a man aged 35 to 55 in good health and CMV-seronegative. CDR3s include the opening cysteine and the closing phenylalanine or tryptophan. The order of the fields is J gene, clone size, V gene, D gene, CDR3 length, CDR3 protein, CDR3 DNA. A D gene is named only where the DNA matches it firmly. Expanded clones are given a class, and other clones once, few, many or no size at all.

j_gene: TRBJ2-1
abundance: .
v_gene: TRBV7-8
d_gene: TRBD2
len: 15
CDR3aa: CASSSLAGGFNEQFF
CDR3nt: TGTGCCAGCAGCTCGCTAGCGGGGGGCTTCAATGAGCAGTTCTTC

j_gene: TRBJ2-7
abundance: .
v_gene: TRBV7-8
d_gene: TRBD2
len: 16
CDR3aa: CASSPPLAGGLYEQYF
CDR3nt: TGTGCCAGCAGCCCTCCTCTAGCGGGAGGTCTCTACGAGCAGTACTTC

j_gene: TRBJ2-5
abundance: .
v_gene: TRBV28
d_gene: .
len: 14
CDR3aa: CASSFFSGVGTQYF
CDR3nt: TGTGCCAGCAGTTTTTTTTCAGGGGTCGGGACCCAGTACTTC

j_gene: TRBJ1-2
abundance: .
v_gene: TRBV5-8
d_gene: TRBD1
len: 15
CDR3aa: CASSPYNSGQSGYTF
CDR3nt: TGTGCCAGCAGTCCTTATAACTCGGGACAGAGTGGCTACACCTTC

j_gene: TRBJ1-1
abundance: once
v_gene: TRBV5-5
d_gene: .
len: 15
CDR3aa: CASSLTGNRVTEAFF
CDR3nt: TGTGCCAGCAGCTTGACAGGTAACCGAGTCACTGAAGCTTTCTTT

j_gene: TRBJ1-3
abundance: .
v_gene: TRBV6-6
d_gene: .
len: 14
CDR3aa: CASTTGSSGNTIYF
CDR3nt: TGTGCCAGCACCACGGGGAGCTCTGGAAACACCATATATTTT

j_gene: TRBJ1-2
abundance: .
v_gene: TRBV7-9
d_gene: TRBD1
len: 14
CDR3aa: CASSLAGQGYGYTF
CDR3nt: TGTGCCAGCAGCTTAGCGGGACAGGGTTACGGCTACACCTTC

j_gene: TRBJ2-1
abundance: .
v_gene: TRBV11-3
d_gene: TRBD1
len: 13
CDR3aa: CASSPGQSGEQFF
CDR3nt: TGTGCCAGCAGCCCGGGACAGTCGGGTGAGCAGTTCTTC

j_gene: TRBJ1-3
abundance: .
v_gene: TRBV6-5
d_gene: TRBD1
len: 15
CDR3aa: CASRQTGGSGNTIYF
CDR3nt: TGTGCCAGCAGGCAGACAGGGGGCTCTGGAAACACCATATATTTT

j_gene: TRBJ1-2
abundance: medium-sized
v_gene: TRBV5-1
d_gene: .
len: 14
CDR3aa: CASSLTGIGYGYTF
CDR3nt: TGCGCCAGCAGCTTGACAGGGATCGGCTATGGCTACACCTTC

j_gene: TRBJ2-5
abundance: .
v_gene: TRBV28
d_gene: TRBD2
len: 20
CDR3aa: CASSPWGLAGGGPPQETQYF
CDR3nt: TGTGCCAGCAGTCCTTGGGGACTAGCGGGAGGGGGTCCCCCCCAAGAGACCCAGTACTTC

j_gene: TRBJ1-6
abundance: .
v_gene: TRBV5-8
d_gene: TRBD1
len: 16
CDR3aa: CASSTRQGGIKSPLHF
CDR3nt: TGTGCCAGCAGCACTCGACAGGGGGGAATAAAGTCACCCCTCCACTTT

j_gene: TRBJ2-1
abundance: once
v_gene: TRBV29-1
d_gene: TRBD1
len: 15
CDR3aa: CSVQGQGGHYNEQFF
CDR3nt: TGCAGCGTACAAGGACAGGGAGGTCACTACAATGAGCAGTTCTTC

j_gene: TRBJ1-4
abundance: .
v_gene: TRBV19
d_gene: .
len: 14
CDR3aa: CASSSGTDLEKLFF
CDR3nt: TGTGCCAGTAGTAGCGGGACGGACCTTGAAAAACTGTTTTTT

j_gene: TRBJ2-7
abundance: .
v_gene: TRBV25-1
d_gene: TRBD1
len: 18
CDR3aa: CASSERGGTGATSYEQYF
CDR3nt: TGTGCCAGCAGTGAAAGGGGGGGGACAGGGGCGACTTCCTACGAGCAGTACTTC

j_gene: TRBJ2-3
abundance: .
v_gene: TRBV7-2
d_gene: .
len: 14
CDR3aa: CASSLVSTTDTQYF
CDR3nt: TGTGCCAGCAGCTTAGTTTCTACCACAGATACGCAGTATTTT

j_gene: TRBJ1-2
abundance: .
v_gene: TRBV6-1
d_gene: .
len: 11
CDR3aa: CASSRAVGYTF
CDR3nt: TGTGCCAGCAGCCGTGCAGTTGGCTACACCTTC

j_gene: TRBJ1-2
abundance: .
v_gene: TRBV6-1
d_gene: .
len: 15
CDR3aa: CASRLTGAPNYGYTF
CDR3nt: TGTGCCAGCAGATTAACAGGAGCTCCTAACTATGGCTACACCTTC

j_gene: TRBJ2-1
abundance: .
v_gene: TRBV28
d_gene: .
len: 14
CDR3aa: CASSSPLTDNEQFF
CDR3nt: TGTGCCAGCAGCTCACCATTGACAGACAATGAGCAGTTCTTC

j_gene: TRBJ1-1
abundance: .
v_gene: TRBV7-8
d_gene: .
len: 18
CDR3aa: CASSLARTQGWVRTEAFF
CDR3nt: TGTGCCAGCAGCTTAGCCCGGACTCAGGGGTGGGTTCGCACTGAAGCTTTCTTT

j_gene: TRBJ2-7
abundance: once
v_gene: TRBV25-1
d_gene: .
len: 14
CDR3aa: CASRAGLGSYEQYF
CDR3nt: TGTGCCAGCAGGGCTGGTTTGGGCAGCTACGAGCAGTACTTC

j_gene: TRBJ1-3
abundance: .
v_gene: TRBV9
d_gene: .
len: 14
CDR3aa: CASSASGAGNTIYF
CDR3nt: TGTGCCAGCAGCGCTTCGGGGGCTGGAAACACCATATATTTT

j_gene: TRBJ1-4
abundance: .
v_gene: TRBV5-1
d_gene: .
len: 15
CDR3aa: CASSLEGTSNEKLFF
CDR3nt: TGCGCCAGCAGCTTGGAGGGGACTTCTAATGAAAAACTGTTTTTT

j_gene: TRBJ2-5
abundance: .
v_gene: TRBV7-2
d_gene: TRBD2
len: 14
CDR3aa: CASSTSGSQETQYF
CDR3nt: TGTGCCAGCAGCACTAGCGGGAGTCAAGAGACCCAGTACTTC

j_gene: TRBJ2-7
abundance: once
v_gene: TRBV28
d_gene: .
len: 14
CDR3aa: CASSLIRGSYEQYF
CDR3nt: TGTGCCAGCAGTTTAATTAGGGGTTCCTACGAGCAGTACTTC

j_gene: TRBJ2-7
abundance: .
v_gene: TRBV29-1
d_gene: TRBD1
len: 14
CDR3aa: CSVAPGQGGHEQYF
CDR3nt: TGCAGCGTTGCACCGGGACAGGGGGGCCACGAGCAGTACTTC

j_gene: TRBJ2-5
abundance: few
v_gene: TRBV5-4
d_gene: TRBD2
len: 16
CDR3aa: CASSSASGGIQETQYF
CDR3nt: TGTGCCAGCAGCTCCGCTAGCGGGGGAATCCAAGAGACCCAGTACTTC

j_gene: TRBJ1-2
abundance: .
v_gene: TRBV5-1
d_gene: TRBD1
len: 14
CDR3aa: CASSLDGQGAGYTF
CDR3nt: TGCGCCAGCAGCTTGGATGGGCAGGGGGCCGGCTACACCTTC

j_gene: TRBJ2-3
abundance: .
v_gene: TRBV5-6
d_gene: .
len: 16
CDR3aa: CASSLGGGASTDTQYF
CDR3nt: TGTGCCAGCAGCTTGGGTGGCGGGGCTAGCACAGATACGCAGTATTTT

j_gene: TRBJ1-1
abundance: .
v_gene: TRBV7-6
d_gene: .
len: 14
CDR3aa: CASSRQATNTEAFF
CDR3nt: TGTGCCAGCAGCCGACAGGCTACGAACACTGAAGCTTTCTTT

j_gene: TRBJ1-5
abundance: .
v_gene: TRBV10-2
d_gene: TRBD1
len: 14
CDR3aa: CASSWTGSDQPQHF
CDR3nt: TGCGCCAGCAGTTGGACAGGGTCAGATCAGCCCCAGCATTTT

j_gene: TRBJ1-2
abundance: .
v_gene: TRBV19
d_gene: .
len: 16
CDR3aa: CASSLGLDSTSYGYTF
CDR3nt: TGTGCCAGTAGTTTGGGGCTTGACAGCACTTCCTATGGCTACACCTTC

j_gene: TRBJ2-7
abundance: few
v_gene: TRBV9
d_gene: .
len: 12
CDR3aa: CASSVGGDEQYF
CDR3nt: TGTGCCAGCAGCGTAGGCGGAGACGAGCAGTACTTC

j_gene: TRBJ2-3
abundance: .
v_gene: TRBV30
d_gene: TRBD1
len: 16
CDR3aa: CAWSVPGTGRSDTQYF
CDR3nt: TGTGCCTGGAGTGTACCCGGGACAGGGAGGTCAGATACGCAGTATTTT

j_gene: TRBJ1-2
abundance: .
v_gene: TRBV7-9
d_gene: .
len: 12
CDR3aa: CASSPTAYGYTF
CDR3nt: TGTGCCAGCAGCCCGACAGCATATGGCTACACCTTC

j_gene: TRBJ1-5
abundance: .
v_gene: TRBV15
d_gene: TRBD1
len: 15
CDR3aa: CATSPRTGGGQPQHF
CDR3nt: TGTGCCACCAGCCCCAGGACAGGGGGTGGTCAGCCCCAGCATTTT

j_gene: TRBJ1-2
abundance: .
v_gene: TRBV6-5
d_gene: .
len: 13
CDR3aa: CASSPVFDKGYTF
CDR3nt: TGTGCCAGCAGTCCCGTATTTGACAAGGGCTACACCTTC

j_gene: TRBJ1-1
abundance: .
v_gene: TRBV11-2
d_gene: .
len: 15
CDR3aa: CASSLESLMNTEAFF
CDR3nt: TGTGCCAGCAGCTTAGAAAGCCTCATGAACACTGAAGCTTTCTTT

j_gene: TRBJ1-2
abundance: .
v_gene: TRBV6-4
d_gene: TRBD1
len: 13
CDR3aa: CASSVDRGHGYTF
CDR3nt: TGTGCCAGCAGTGTGGACAGGGGCCATGGCTACACCTTC

j_gene: TRBJ2-7
abundance: .
v_gene: TRBV18
d_gene: .
len: 13
CDR3aa: CASSPRGGFEQYF
CDR3nt: TGTGCCAGCTCACCACGGGGAGGTTTCGAGCAGTACTTC

j_gene: TRBJ2-2
abundance: .
v_gene: TRBV11-3
d_gene: .
len: 14
CDR3aa: CASSLSSFGGELFF
CDR3nt: TGTGCCAGCAGCTTATCAAGCTTCGGCGGGGAGCTGTTTTTT

j_gene: TRBJ2-1
abundance: .
v_gene: TRBV10-3
d_gene: TRBD1
len: 14
CDR3aa: CAICKGQGADEQFF
CDR3nt: TGTGCCATCTGCAAAGGACAGGGGGCAGATGAGCAGTTCTTC

j_gene: TRBJ2-3
abundance: .
v_gene: TRBV4-2
d_gene: TRBD2
len: 18
CDR3aa: CASSQAGTSGRRADTQYF
CDR3nt: TGTGCCAGCAGCCAAGCCGGGACTAGCGGGAGACGTGCAGATACGCAGTATTTT

j_gene: TRBJ1-3
abundance: once
v_gene: TRBV7-9
d_gene: .
len: 16
CDR3aa: CASSLQASGSRNTIYF
CDR3nt: TGTGCCAGCAGCTTACAGGCCTCGGGATCTCGAAACACCATATATTTT

j_gene: TRBJ1-2
abundance: once
v_gene: TRBV5-6
d_gene: .
len: 13
CDR3aa: CASSLWGDYGYTF
CDR3nt: TGTGCCAGCAGCTTGTGGGGGGACTATGGCTACACCTTC

j_gene: TRBJ2-1
abundance: .
v_gene: TRBV30
d_gene: .
len: 13
CDR3aa: CAWSADFYNEQFF
CDR3nt: TGTGCCTGGAGTGCGGACTTCTACAATGAGCAGTTCTTC